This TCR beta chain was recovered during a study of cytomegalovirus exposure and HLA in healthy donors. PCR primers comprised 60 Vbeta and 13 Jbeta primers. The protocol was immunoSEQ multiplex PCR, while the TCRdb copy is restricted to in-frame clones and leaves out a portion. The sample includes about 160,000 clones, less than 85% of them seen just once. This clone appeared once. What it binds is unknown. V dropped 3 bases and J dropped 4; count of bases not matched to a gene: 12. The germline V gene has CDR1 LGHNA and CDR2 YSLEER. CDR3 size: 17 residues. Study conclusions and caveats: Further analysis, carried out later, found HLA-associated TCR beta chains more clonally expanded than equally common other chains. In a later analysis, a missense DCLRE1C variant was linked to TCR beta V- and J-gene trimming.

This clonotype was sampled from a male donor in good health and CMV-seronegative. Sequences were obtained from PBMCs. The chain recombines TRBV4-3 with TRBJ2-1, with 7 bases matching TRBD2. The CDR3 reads CASSHPSSLAAYNEQFF. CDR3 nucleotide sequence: TGCGCCAGCAGCCATCCCTCCTCTCTAGCGGCATACAATGAGCAGTTCTTC.